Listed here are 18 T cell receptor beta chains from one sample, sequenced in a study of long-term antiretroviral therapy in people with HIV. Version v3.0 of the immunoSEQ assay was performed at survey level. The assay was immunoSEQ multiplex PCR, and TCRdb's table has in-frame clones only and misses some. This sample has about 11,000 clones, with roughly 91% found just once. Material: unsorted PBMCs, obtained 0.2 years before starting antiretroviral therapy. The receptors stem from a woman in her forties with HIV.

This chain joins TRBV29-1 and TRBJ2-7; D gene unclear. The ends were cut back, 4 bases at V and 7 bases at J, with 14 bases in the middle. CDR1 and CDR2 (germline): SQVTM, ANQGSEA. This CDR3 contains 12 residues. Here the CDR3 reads CSVASWAREQYF. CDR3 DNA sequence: TGCAGCGTTGCGAGCTGGGCCCGAGAGCAGTACTTC.

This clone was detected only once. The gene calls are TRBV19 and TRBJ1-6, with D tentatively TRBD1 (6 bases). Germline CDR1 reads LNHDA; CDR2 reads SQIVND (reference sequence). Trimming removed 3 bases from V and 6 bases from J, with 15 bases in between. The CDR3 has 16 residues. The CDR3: CASSIQYRDGNSPLHF. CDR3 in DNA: TGTGCCAGTAGTATTCAATACAGGGACGGTAATTCACCCCTCCACTTT.

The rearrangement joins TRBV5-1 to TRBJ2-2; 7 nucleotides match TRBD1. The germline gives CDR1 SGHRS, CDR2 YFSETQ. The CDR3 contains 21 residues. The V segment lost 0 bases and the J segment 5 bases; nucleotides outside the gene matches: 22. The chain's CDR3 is CASSLDRAPSNTGELTGELFF. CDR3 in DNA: TGCGCCAGCAGCTTGGATCGGGCTCCGAGCAATACAGGGGAGTTGACCGGGGAGCTGTTTTTT.

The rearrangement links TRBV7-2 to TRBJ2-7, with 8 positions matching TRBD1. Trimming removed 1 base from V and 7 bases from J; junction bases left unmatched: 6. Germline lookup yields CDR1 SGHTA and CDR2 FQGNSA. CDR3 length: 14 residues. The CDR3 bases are TGTGCCAGCAGCTTAGTTCAGGGGGCGAGGGAGCAGTACTTC. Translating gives CASSLVQGAREQYF.

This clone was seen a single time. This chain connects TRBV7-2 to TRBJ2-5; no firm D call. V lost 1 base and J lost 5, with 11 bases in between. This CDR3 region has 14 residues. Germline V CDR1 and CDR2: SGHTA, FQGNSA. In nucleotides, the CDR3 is TGTGCCAGCAGCTTAGTAGGGATCGGGGAGACCCAGTACTTC. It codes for CASSLVGIGETQYF. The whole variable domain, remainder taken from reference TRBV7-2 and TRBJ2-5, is GAGVSQSPSNKVTEKGKDVELRCDPISGHTALYWYRQSLGQGLEFLIYFQGNSAPDKSGLPSDRFSAERTGGSVSTLTIQRTQQEDSAVYLCASSLVGIGETQYFGPGTRLLVL.

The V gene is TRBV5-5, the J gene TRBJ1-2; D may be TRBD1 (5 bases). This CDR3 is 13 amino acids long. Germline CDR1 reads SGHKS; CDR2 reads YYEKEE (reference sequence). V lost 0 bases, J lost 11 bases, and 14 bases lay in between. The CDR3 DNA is TGTGCCAGCAGCTTGGAGGCGGGGCTTCAGTACACCTTC. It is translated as CASSLEAGLQYTF.

The DNA of the CDR3 is TGTGCCAGCAGCTTGCCGGGACAGGGGACCTCTGGGGCCAACGTCCTGACTTTC. Translating it yields CASSLPGQGTSGANVLTF. The genes are TRBV5-6 and TRBJ2-6; 10 bases line up with TRBD1. Trimming took 1 base from V and 0 from J; bases not matched to a gene: 4. Germline CDR1 is SGHDT and CDR2 is YYEEEE. The CDR3 contains 18 residues. The complete variable domain, with remaining parts taken from reference TRBV5-6 and TRBJ2-6, reads DAGVTQSPTHLIKTRGQQVTLRCSPKSGHDTVSWYQQALGQGPQFIFQYYEEEERQRGNFPDRFSGHQFPNYSSELNVNALLLGDSALYLCASSLPGQGTSGANVLTFGAGSRLTVL.

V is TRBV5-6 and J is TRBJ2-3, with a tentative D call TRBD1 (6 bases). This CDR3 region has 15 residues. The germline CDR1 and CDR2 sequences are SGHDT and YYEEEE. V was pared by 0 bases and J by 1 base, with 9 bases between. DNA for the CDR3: TGTGCCAGCAGCTTGGGGGCAGGGGGCACAGATACGCAGTATTTT. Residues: CASSLGAGGTDTQYF. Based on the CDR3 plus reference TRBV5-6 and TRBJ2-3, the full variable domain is DAGVTQSPTHLIKTRGQQVTLRCSPKSGHDTVSWYQQALGQGPQFIFQYYEEEERQRGNFPDRFSGHQFPNYSSELNVNALLLGDSALYLCASSLGAGGTDTQYFGPGTRLTVL.

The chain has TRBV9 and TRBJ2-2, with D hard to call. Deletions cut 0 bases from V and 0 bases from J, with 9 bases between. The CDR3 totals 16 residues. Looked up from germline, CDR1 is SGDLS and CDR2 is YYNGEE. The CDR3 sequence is CASSVGSAANTGELFF. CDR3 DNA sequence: TGTGCCAGCAGCGTAGGATCAGCCGCGAACACCGGGGAGCTGTTTTTT.

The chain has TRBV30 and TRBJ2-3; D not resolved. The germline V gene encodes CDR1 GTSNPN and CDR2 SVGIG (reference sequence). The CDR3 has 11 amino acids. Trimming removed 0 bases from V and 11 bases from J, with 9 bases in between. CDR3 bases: TGTGCCTGGAGTGTGTCCCCGATGCAGTATTTT. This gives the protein CAWSVSPMQYF.

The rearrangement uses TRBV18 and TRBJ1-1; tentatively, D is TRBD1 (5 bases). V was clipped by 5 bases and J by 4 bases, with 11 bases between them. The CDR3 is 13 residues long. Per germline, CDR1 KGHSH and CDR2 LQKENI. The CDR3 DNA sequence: TGTGCCAGCTCAGGGGCGCAGGGCACTGAAGCTTTCTTT. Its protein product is CASSGAQGTEAFF.

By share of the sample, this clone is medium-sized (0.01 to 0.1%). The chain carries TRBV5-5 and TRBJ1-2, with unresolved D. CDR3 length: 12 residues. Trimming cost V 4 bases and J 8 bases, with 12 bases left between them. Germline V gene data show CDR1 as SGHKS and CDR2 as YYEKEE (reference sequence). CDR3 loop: CASSLFLGGYTF. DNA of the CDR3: TGTGCCAGCAGCCTTTTCTTAGGCGGCTACACCTTC.

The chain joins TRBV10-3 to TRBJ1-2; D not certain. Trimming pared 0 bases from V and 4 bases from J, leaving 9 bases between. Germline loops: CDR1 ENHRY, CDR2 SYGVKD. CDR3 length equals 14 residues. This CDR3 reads CAISESEASYGYTF. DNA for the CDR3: TGTGCCATCAGTGAGTCAGAGGCCTCCTATGGCTACACCTTC.

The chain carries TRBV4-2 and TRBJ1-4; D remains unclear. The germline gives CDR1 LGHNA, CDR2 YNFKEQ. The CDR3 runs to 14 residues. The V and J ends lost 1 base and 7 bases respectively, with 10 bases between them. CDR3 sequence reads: CASSQVGIAEKLFF. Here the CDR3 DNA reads TGTGCCAGCAGCCAAGTTGGGATTGCTGAAAAACTGTTTTTT.

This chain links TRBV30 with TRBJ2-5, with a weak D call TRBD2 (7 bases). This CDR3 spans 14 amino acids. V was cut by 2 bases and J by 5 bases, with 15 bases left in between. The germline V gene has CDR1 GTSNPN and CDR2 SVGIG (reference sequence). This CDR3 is CAWSLGGVQETQYF. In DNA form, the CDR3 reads TGTGCCTGGAGTCTAGGGGGGGTCCAGGAGACCCAGTACTTC.

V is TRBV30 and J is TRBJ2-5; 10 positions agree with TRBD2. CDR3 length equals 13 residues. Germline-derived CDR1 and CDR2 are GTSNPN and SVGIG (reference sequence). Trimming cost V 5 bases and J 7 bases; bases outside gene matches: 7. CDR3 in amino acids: CAWASGGHGTQYF. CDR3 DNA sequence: TGTGCCTGGGCTAGCGGGGGCCACGGGACCCAGTACTTC.

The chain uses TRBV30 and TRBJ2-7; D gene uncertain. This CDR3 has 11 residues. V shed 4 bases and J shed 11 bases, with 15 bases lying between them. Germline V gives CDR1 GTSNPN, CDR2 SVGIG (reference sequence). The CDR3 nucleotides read TGTGCCTGGATATCGCACAAGACGAAGTACTTC. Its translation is CAWISHKTKYF. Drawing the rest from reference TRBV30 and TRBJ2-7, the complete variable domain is SQTIHQWPATLVQPVGSPLSLECTVEGTSNPNLYWYRQAAGRGLQLLFYSVGIGQISSEVPQNLSASRPQDRQFILSSKKLLLSDSGFYLCAWISHKTKYFGPGTRLTVT.

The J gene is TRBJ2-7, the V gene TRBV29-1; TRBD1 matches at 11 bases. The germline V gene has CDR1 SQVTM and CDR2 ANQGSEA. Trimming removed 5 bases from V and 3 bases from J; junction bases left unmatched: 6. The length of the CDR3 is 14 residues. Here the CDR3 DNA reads TGCAGCGTTAGCGCCGGGACAGGGGGCTACGAGCAGTACTTC. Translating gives CSVSAGTGGYEQYF.